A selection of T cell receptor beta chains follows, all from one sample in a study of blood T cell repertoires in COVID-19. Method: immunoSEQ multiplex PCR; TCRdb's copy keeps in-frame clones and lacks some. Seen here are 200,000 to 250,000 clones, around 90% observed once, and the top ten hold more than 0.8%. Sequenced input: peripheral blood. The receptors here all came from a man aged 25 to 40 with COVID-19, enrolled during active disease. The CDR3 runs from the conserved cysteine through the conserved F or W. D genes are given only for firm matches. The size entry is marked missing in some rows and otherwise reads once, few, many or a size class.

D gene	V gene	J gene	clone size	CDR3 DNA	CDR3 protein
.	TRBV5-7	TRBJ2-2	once	TGTGCCAGCAGCCCCGACGGGCTAGCCCGCAGCGGGGAGCTGTTTTTT	CASSPDGLARSGELFF
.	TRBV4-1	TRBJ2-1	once	TGCGCCAGCAGCCAAGGTTCTTCGTACAATGAGCAGTTCTTC	CASSQGSSYNEQFF
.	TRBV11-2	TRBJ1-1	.	TGTGCCAGCAGCCATCGCCAGGGGTTAGCTGAAGCTTTCTTT	CASSHRQGLAEAFF
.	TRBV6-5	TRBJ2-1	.	TGTGCCAGCAGCTCCTACAGGGTACGCAATGAGCAGTTCTTC	CASSSYRVRNEQFF
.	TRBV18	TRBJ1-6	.	TGTGCCAGCTCACAGCCAGCGGGACAAAATAATTCACCCCTCCACTTT	CASSQPAGQNNSPLHF
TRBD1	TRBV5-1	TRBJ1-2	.	TGCGCCAGCAGCCCGGTACCGGGACAGGGATCCTATGGCTACACCTTC	CASSPVPGQGSYGYTF
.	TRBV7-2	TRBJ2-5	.	TGTGCCAGCAGCTTCGGAACTACCGAGACCCAGTACTTC	CASSFGTTETQYF
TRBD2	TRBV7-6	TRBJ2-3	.	TGTGCCAGCAGCTCCCCAGGGCGGACTAGCGGGGGGACAGATACGCAGTATTTT	CASSSPGRTSGGTDTQYF
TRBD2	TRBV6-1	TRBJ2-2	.	TGTGCCAGCAGTGACCTTGCCGGACTAGCGGTCGACACCGGGGAGCTGTTTTTT	CASSDLAGLAVDTGELFF
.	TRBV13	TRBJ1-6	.	TGTGCCAGCACCCGGTGGGTTGCGGGGGGACGTGACAATTCACCCCTCCACTTT	CASTRWVAGGRDNSPLHF
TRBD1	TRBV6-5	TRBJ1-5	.	TGTGCCAGCAGTTACGGACAGGCGAGTCAGCCCCAGCATTTT	CASSYGQASQPQHF
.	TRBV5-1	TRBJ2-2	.	TGCGCCAGCAGCTTGGACAGTCTCGGGGAGCTGTTTTTT	CASSLDSLGELFF
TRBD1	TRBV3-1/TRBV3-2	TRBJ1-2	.	TGTGCCAGCAGCCCCTGGGACAGGGGTAATGGCTACACCTTC	CASSPWDRGNGYTF
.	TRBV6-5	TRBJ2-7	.	TGTGCCAGCAGTTATACCACACAGGGAGCTAACTACGAGCAGTACTTC	CASSYTTQGANYEQYF
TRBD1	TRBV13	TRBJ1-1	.	TGTGCCAGCAGCTTAAAGGGACAGGGTCGCCCTGAAGCTTTCTTT	CASSLKGQGRPEAFF
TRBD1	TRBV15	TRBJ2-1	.	TGTGCCACCAGCGAAAAGGACAGGGTGGATGAGCAGTTCTTC	CATSEKDRVDEQFF
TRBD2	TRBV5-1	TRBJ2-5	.	TGCGCCAGCAGCTTGGCAGCGGGGGGGCAAGAGACCCAGTACTTC	CASSLAAGGQETQYF
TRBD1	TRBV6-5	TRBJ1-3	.	TGTGCCAGCAGTTCTCCTCGGACAGGGCCTGGAAACACCATATATTTT	CASSSPRTGPGNTIYF
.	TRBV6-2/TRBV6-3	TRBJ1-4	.	TGTGCCAGCAGTTACGGAGGTACAACTAATGAAAAACTGTTTTTT	CASSYGGTTNEKLFF
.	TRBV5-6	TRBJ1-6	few	TGTGCCAGCAGCCCCAGGGCGGCGGGGTCACCCCTCCACTTT	CASSPRAAGSPLHF
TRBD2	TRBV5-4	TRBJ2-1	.	TGTGCCAGCAGCCAGGGACTAGCAGTGTCGGATGAGCAGTTCTTC	CASSQGLAVSDEQFF
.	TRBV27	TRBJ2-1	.	TGTGCCAGCACCTTTCACAATGAGCAGTTCTTC	CASTFHNEQFF
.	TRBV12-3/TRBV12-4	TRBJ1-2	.	TGTGCCAGCACTCAACCCCCCGGGGGCTACACCTTC	CASTQPPGGYTF
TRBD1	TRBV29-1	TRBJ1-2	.	TGCAGCGACCAGGGACAGGGGGCGGATAACTATGGCTACACCTTC	CSDQGQGADNYGYTF
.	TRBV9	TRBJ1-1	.	TGTGCCAGCGCCGGGGAAGGGTACTCTGAAGCTTTCTTT	CASAGEGYSEAFF
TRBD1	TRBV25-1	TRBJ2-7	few	TGTGCCAGCGCCGAGGACAGGATCGGAGGCCGCGAGCAGTACTTC	CASAEDRIGGREQYF
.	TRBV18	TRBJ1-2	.	TGTGCCAGCTCACCACCGTTCCAGGGCCTGTTTAACTATGGCTACACCTTC	CASSPPFQGLFNYGYTF
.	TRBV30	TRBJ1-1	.	TGTGCCTGGAGCACGGGACATCCGAACACTGAAGCTTTCTTT	CAWSTGHPNTEAFF
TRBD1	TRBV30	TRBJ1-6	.	TGTGCCTTTGACAGGGCGGCCGCCCCTAGAATTTTT	CAFDRAAAPRIF
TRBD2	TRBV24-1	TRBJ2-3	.	TGTGCCACCAGTGATTTGCCTAGCGGGGTGTTTACAGATACGCAGTATTTT	CATSDLPSGVFTDTQYF
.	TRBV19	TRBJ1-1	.	TGTGCCAGTAGTATACGGGGGGCGGGGACTGAAGCTTTCTTT	CASSIRGAGTEAFF
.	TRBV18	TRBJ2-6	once	TGTGCCAGCTCACCATCAGGGGGGATCTCTGGGGCCAACGTCCTGACTTTC	CASSPSGGISGANVLTF
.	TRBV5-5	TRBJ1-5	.	TGTGCCAGCAGCTTGGGGGCCAGGGTGGAACAGCCCCAGCATTTT	CASSLGARVEQPQHF
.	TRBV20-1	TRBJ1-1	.	TGCAGTGCTAGTGGGGGGCAGACTGAAGCTTTCTTT	CSASGGQTEAFF
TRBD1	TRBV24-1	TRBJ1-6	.	TGTGCCTCACAGGGGCCATCGGGCCCTTATAATTCACCCCTCCACTTT	CASQGPSGPYNSPLHF
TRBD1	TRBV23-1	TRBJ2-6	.	TGCGCCAGCACCGGGGACAGGGGCTCTGGGGCCAACGTCCTGACTTTC	CASTGDRGSGANVLTF
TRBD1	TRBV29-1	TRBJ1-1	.	TGCAGCGATGACAGGGGGCCGGGCACTGAAGCTTTCTTT	CSDDRGPGTEAFF
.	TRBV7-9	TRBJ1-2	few	TGTGCCAGCAGCTTAGACCCTCCCCTGGGCGGCTACACCTTC	CASSLDPPLGGYTF
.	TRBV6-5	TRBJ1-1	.	TGTGCCAGCAGTTACAGAGCCAACACTGAAGCTTTCTTT	CASSYRANTEAFF
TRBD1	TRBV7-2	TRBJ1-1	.	TGTGCCAGCAGCCTGATAACAGGGGCATGGACTGAAGCTTTCTTT	CASSLITGAWTEAFF
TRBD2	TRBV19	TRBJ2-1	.	TGTGCCGTTTCCCGGATAGCGGGGGTGGGTGAGCAGTTCTTC	CAVSRIAGVGEQFF
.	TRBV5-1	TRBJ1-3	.	TGCGCCAGCAGCCCAGGGGCCGGAAACACCATATATTTT	CASSPGAGNTIYF
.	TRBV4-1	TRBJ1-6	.	TGCGCCAGCAGCCAACTTTCCTTTTTGAGCTCCTATAATTCACCCCTCCACTTT	CASSQLSFLSSYNSPLHF
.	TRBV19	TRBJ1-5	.	TGTGCCAGTAGTATGTTTGGGGAGGCCTCTAATCAGCCCCAGCATTTT	CASSMFGEASNQPQHF
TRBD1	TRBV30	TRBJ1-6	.	TGTGCCTGGAGTGTAAACGACAGGGGTTGGAATTCACCCCTCCACTTT	CAWSVNDRGWNSPLHF
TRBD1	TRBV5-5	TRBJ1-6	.	TGTGCCAGCAGCTCTGGACAGGTTAATTCACCCCTCCACTTT	CASSSGQVNSPLHF
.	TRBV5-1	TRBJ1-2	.	TGCGCCAGCAGCGCCCTTGCCGGGGTCTATGGCTACACCTTC	CASSALAGVYGYTF
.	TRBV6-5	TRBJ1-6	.	TGTGCCAGCAGTTACTCTCCTGACGGGACACCCCTCCACTTT	CASSYSPDGTPLHF